The clone carrying this T cell receptor beta chain occurred a few times. Antigen specificity is unknown. The data are from a study of T cells in localized non-small cell lung cancer. The repertoire was sequenced with immunoSEQ multiplex PCR; TCRdb's copy has only in-frame clones and lacks some. The table records about 24,000 clones, 88% of them present only once. V lost 0 bases and J lost 7; bases outside the gene matches: 9. CDR1 and CDR2 (germline): LGHNA, YSLEER. CDR3 length equals 16 residues. Findings of the study overall: Among the top 100 tumor clones, a median around 60 appeared in adjacent lung. Heterogeneity is still possible, as just one tumor region was sequenced. Those with higher blood T cell density had longer overall survival. Tumor trailed uninvolved adjacent lung in T cell clonality, which peaked there.

The chain links TRBV4-3 to TRBJ1-5, with 7 bases aligning to TRBD1. This TCR derives from a man between 40 and 75 years old with stage II lung adenocarcinoma. This specimen consisted of PBMCs, obtained before any cancer treatment. The CDR3 protein is CASSQDLTGIGQPQHF. CDR3 DNA: TGCGCCAGCAGCCAAGATTTGACAGGGATAGGGCAGCCCCAGCATTTT.